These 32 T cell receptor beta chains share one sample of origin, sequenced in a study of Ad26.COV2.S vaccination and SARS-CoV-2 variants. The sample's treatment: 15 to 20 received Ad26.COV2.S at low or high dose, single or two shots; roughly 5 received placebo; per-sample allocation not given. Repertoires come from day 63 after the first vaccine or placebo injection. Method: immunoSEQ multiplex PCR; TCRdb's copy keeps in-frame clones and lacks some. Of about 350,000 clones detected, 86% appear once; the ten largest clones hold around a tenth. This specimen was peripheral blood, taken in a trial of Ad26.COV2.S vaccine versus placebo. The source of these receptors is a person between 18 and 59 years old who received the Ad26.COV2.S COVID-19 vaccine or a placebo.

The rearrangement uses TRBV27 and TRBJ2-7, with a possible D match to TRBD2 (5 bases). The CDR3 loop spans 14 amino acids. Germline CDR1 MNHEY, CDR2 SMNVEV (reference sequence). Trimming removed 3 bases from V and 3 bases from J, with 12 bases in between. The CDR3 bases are TGTGCCAGCAGTTTCGCGGGTACGGGCTACGAGCAGTACTTC. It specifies CASSFAGTGYEQYF.

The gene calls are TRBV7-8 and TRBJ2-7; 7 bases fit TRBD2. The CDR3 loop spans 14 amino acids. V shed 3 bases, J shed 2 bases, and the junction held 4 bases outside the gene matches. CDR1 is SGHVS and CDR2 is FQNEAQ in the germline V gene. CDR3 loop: CASSFSGGTYEQYF. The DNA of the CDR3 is TGTGCCAGCAGCTTCTCGGGAGGTACCTACGAGCAGTACTTC. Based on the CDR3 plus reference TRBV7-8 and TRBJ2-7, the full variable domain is GAGVSQSPRYKVAKRGQDVALRCDPISGHVSLFWYQQALGQGPEFLTYFQNEAQLDKSGLPSDRFFAERPEGSVSTLKIQRTQQEDSAVYLCASSFSGGTYEQYFGPGTRLTVT.

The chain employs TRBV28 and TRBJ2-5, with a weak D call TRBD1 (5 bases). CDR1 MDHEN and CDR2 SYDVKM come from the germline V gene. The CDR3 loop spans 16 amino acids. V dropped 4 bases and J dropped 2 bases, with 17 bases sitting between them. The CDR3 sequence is CASSSPRRQLQETQYF. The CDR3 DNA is TGTGCCAGCAGTTCCCCCCGTCGACAGTTACAAGAGACCCAGTACTTC.

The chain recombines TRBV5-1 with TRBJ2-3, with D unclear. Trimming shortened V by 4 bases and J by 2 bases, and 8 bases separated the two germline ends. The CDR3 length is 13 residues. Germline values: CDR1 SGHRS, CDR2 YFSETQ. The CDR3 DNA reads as TGCGCCAGCAGCCTCACCCACACAGATACGCAGTATTTT. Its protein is CASSLTHTDTQYF.

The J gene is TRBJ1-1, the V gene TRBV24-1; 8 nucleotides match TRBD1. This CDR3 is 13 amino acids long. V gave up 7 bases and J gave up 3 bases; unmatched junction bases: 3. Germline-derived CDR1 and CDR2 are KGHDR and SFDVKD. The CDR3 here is CATRDRADTEAFF. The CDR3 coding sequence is TGTGCCACCAGGGACAGGGCCGACACTGAAGCTTTCTTT.

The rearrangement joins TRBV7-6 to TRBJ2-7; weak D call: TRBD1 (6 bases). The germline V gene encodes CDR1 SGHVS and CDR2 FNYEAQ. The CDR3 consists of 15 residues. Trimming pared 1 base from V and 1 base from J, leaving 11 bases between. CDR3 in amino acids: CASSLDGQPSYEQYF. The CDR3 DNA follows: TGTGCCAGCAGCTTAGACGGACAGCCTTCCTACGAGCAGTACTTC.

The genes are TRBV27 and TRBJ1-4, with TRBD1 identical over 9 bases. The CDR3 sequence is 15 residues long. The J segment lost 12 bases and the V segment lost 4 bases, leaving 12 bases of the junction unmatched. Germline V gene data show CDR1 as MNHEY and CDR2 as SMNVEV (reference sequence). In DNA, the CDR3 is TGTGCCAGCAGTTCGGTAGGACAGGGGAGGCCGGAACTGTTTTTT. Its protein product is CASSSVGQGRPELFF.

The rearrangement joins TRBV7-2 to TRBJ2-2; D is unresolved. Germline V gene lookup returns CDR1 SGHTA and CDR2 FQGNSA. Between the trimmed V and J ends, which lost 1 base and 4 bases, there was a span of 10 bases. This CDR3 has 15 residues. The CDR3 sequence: CASSLGSQLTGELFF. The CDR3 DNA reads TGTGCCAGCAGCTTAGGCTCTCAGCTCACCGGGGAGCTGTTTTTT.

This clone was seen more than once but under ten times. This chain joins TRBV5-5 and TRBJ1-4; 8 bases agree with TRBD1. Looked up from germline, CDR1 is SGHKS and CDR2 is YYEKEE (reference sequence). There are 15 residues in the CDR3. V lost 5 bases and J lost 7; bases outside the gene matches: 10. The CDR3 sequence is CASSPDRVSFEKLFF. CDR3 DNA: TGTGCCAGCAGTCCGGACAGGGTGTCTTTTGAAAAACTGTTTTTT.

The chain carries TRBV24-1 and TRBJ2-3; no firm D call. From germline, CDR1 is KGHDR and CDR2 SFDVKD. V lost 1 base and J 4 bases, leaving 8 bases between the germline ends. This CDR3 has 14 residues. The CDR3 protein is CATSDFLSADTQYF. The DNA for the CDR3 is TGTGCCACCAGTGATTTCCTGAGTGCAGATACGCAGTATTTT.

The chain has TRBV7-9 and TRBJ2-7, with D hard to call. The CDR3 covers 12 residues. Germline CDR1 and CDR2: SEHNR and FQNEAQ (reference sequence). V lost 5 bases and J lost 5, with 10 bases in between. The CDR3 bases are TGTGCCAGCAGCGGACCGCCCGACGAGCAGTACTTC. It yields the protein CASSGPPDEQYF.

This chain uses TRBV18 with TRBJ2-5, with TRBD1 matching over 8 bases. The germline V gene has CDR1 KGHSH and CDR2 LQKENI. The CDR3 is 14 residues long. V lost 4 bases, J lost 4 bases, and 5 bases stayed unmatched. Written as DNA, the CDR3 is TGTGCCAGCTCACAGGACAGGGTGGGAGAGACCCAGTACTTC. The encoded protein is CASSQDRVGETQYF.

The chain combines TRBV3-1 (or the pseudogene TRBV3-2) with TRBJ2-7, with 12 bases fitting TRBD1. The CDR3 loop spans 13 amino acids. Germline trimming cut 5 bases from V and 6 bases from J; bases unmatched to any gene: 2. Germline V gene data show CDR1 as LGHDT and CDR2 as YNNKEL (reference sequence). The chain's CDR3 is CASSLGQGAEQYF. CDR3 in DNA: TGTGCCAGCAGCTTGGGACAGGGGGCCGAGCAGTACTTC.

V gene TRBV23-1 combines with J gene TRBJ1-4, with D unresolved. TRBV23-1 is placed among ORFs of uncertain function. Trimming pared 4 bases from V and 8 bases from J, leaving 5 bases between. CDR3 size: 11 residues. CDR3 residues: CASSLPEKLFF. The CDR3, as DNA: TGCGCCAGCAGTCTCCCAGAAAAACTGTTTTTT.

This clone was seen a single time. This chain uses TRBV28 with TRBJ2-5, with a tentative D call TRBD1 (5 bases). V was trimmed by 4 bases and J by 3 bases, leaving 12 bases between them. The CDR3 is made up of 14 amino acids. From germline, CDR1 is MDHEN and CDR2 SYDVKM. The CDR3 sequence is CASSYRIGEETQYF. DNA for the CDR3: TGTGCCAGCAGTTACAGGATAGGGGAAGAGACCCAGTACTTC.

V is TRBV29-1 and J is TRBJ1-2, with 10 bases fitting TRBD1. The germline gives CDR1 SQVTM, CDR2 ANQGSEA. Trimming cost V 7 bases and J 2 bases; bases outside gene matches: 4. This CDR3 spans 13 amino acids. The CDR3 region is CSAEGQGNYGYTF. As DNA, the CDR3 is TGCAGCGCCGAGGGACAGGGGAACTATGGCTACACCTTC. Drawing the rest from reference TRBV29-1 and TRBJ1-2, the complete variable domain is SAVISQKPSRDICQRGTSLTIQCQVDSQVTMMFWYRQQPGQSLTLIATANQGSEATYESGFVIDKFPISRPNLTFSTLTVSNMSPEDSSIYLCSAEGQGNYGYTFGSGTRLTVV.

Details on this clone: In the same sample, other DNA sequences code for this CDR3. Here the CDR3 DNA reads TGTGCCAGCAGCTCCGCAGGGAGCTCCTACGAGCAGTACTTC. Its translation is CASSSAGSSYEQYF. J is TRBJ2-7 and V is TRBV11-2; TRBD1 or TRBD2 may be the D gene (5 bases each). Trimming removed 4 bases from V and 0 bases from J, with 10 bases in between. The CDR3 sequence is 14 residues long. Per the germline V gene, CDR1 is SGHAT and CDR2 is FQNNGV.

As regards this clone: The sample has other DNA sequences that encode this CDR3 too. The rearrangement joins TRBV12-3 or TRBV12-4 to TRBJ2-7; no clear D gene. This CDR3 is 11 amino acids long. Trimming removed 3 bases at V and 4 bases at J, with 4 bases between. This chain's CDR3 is CASSFSYEQYF. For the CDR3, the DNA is TGTGCCAGCAGTTTCTCGTACGAGCAGTACTTC.

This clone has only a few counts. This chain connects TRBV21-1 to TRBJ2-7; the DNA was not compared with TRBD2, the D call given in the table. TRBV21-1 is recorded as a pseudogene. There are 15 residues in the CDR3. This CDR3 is CASMPTSDSGYEQYF. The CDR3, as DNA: TGTGCCAGCATGCCGACTAGCGATTCAGGGTACGAGCAGTACTTC.

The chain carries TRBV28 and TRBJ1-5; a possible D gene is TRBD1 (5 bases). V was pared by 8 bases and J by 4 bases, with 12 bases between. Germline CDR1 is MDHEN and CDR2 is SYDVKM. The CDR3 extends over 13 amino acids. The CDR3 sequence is CASRLGGNQPQHF. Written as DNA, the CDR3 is TGTGCCAGCCGGCTGGGGGGGAATCAGCCCCAGCATTTT.

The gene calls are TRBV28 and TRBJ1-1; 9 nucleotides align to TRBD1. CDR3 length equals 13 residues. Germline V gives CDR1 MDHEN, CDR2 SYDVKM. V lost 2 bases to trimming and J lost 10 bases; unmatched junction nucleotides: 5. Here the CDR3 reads CASSLEHRGPAFF. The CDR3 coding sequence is TGTGCCAGCAGTTTAGAACACAGGGGGCCAGCTTTCTTT.

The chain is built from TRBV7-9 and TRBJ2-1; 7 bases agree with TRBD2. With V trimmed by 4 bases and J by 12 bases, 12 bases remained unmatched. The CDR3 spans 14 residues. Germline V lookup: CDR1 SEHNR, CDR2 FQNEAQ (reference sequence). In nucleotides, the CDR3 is TGTGCCAGCAGCTCAGACCGACTAGCTAGGTGGCAGTTCTTC. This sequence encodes CASSSDRLARWQFF.

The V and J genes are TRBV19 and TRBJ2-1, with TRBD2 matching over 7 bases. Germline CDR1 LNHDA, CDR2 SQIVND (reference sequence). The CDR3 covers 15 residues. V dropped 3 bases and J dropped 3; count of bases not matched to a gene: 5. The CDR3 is CASSIFLADYNEQFF. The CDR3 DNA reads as TGTGCCAGTAGTATTTTCCTAGCGGACTACAATGAGCAGTTCTTC.

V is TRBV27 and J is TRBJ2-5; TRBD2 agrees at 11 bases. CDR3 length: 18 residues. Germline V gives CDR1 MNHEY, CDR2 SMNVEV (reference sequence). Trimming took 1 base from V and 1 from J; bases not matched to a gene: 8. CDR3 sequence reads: CASSLYARTSGSQETQYF. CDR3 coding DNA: TGTGCCAGCAGTTTATATGCCAGGACTAGCGGGTCCCAAGAGACCCAGTACTTC.

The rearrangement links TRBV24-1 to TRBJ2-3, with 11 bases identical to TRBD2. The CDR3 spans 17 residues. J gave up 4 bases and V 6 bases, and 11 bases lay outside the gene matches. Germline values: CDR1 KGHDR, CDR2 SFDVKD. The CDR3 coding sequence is TGTGCCACCAGTCCTTCTAGCGGGGGGAGAAGCGCAGATACGCAGTATTTT. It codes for CATSPSSGGRSADTQYF.

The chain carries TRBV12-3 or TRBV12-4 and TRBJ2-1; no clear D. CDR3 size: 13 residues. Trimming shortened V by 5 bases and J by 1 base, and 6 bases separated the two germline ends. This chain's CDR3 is CASSPNSYNEQFF. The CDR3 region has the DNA TGTGCCAGCAGTCCGAATTCCTACAATGAGCAGTTCTTC.

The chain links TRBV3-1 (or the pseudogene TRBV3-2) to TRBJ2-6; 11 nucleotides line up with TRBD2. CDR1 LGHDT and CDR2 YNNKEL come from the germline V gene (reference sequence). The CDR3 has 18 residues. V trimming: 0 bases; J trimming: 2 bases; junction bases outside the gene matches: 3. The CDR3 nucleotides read TGTGCCAGCAGCCAAGATGGACTAGCGGGTGCTGGGGCCAACGTCCTGACTTTC. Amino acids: CASSQDGLAGAGANVLTF.

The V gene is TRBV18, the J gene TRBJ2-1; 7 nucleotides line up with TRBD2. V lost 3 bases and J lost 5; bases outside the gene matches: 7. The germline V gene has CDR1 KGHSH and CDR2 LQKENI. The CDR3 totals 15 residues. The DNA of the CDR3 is TGTGCCAGCTCACCGAAGCGGGAAAGGGACAATGAGCAGTTCTTC. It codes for CASSPKRERDNEQFF.

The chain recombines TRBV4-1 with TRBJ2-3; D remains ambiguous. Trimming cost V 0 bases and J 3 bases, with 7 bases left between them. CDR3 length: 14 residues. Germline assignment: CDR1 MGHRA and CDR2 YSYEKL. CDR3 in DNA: TGCGCCAGCAGCCAAGATCCAGCAACAGATACGCAGTATTTT. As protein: CASSQDPATDTQYF.

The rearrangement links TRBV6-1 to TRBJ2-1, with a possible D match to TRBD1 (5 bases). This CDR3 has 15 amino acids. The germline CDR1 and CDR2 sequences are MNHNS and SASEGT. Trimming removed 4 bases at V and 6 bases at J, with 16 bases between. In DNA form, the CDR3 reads TGTGCCAGCAGTGTAGCAAGGGGAACGGGCAATGAGCAGTTCTTC. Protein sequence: CASSVARGTGNEQFF.

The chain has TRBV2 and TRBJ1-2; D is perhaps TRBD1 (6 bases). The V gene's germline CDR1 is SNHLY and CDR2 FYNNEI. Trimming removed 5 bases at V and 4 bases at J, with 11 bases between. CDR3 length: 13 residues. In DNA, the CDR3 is TGTGCCAGCAGTTCGGACAGTCTCTATGGCTACACCTTC. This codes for CASSSDSLYGYTF. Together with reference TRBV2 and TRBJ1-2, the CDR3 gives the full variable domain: EPEVTQTPSHQVTQMGQEVILRCVPISNHLYFYWYRQILGQKVEFLVSFYNNEISEKSEIFDDQFSVERPDGSNFTLKIRSTKLEDSAMYFCASSSDSLYGYTFGSGTRLTVV.

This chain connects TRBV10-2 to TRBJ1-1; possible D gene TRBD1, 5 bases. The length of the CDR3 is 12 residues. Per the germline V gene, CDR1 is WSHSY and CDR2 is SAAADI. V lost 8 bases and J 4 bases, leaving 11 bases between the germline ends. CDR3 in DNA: TGCGCCAGCTTACAGGCTACCACTGAAGCTTTCTTT. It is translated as CASLQATTEAFF.